This passage covers 22 T cell receptor beta chains from one sample sequenced in a study of blood T cell repertoires in COVID-19. TCRdb's copy holds only in-frame clones and misses some; the assay was immunoSEQ multiplex PCR. The data contain tens of thousands of clones, roughly nine tenths of them singletons. Material: peripheral blood. All receptors derive from a man aged 50-59 years with COVID-19, enrolled during active disease.

This clone was counted once. V and J are TRBV5-1 and TRBJ2-7; a possible D gene is TRBD1 (6 bases). V was shortened by 2 bases and J by 0 bases, with 12 bases between the two germline ends. The CDR3 consists of 15 residues. Germline V gene lookup returns CDR1 SGHRS and CDR2 YFSETQ. In DNA form, the CDR3 reads TGCGCCAGCAGCTTTCCGAACAGGGCCTCCTACGAGCAGTACTTC. Protein: CASSFPNRASYEQYF.

This clone has a handful of counts. This sequence joins TRBV18 and TRBJ2-7, with 7 nucleotides matching TRBD2. Trimming removed 4 bases from V and 1 base from J; junction bases left unmatched: 10. The CDR3 loop spans 16 amino acids. Germline V gene data show CDR1 as KGHSH and CDR2 as LQKENI. The CDR3 region is CASSQGTGGLSYEQYF. As DNA, the CDR3 is TGTGCCAGCTCACAAGGGACGGGAGGATTGTCCTACGAGCAGTACTTC.

The J gene is TRBJ1-5, the V gene TRBV23-1; perhaps TRBD1 as D (6 bases). TRBV23-1 counts as an open reading frame of uncertain function. Trimming removed 4 bases from V and 0 bases from J, with 31 bases in between. This CDR3 contains 22 residues. The CDR3 nucleotides are TGCGCCAGCAGTCGTCCGAGACTTGCAGGGGAGGGTATTGTGGGTAGCAATCAGCCCCAGCATTTT. Its protein is CASSRPRLAGEGIVGSNQPQHF.

V and J are TRBV11-2 and TRBJ1-1; D gene ambiguous. Deletions cut 6 bases from V and 1 base from J, with 9 bases between. The CDR3 covers 13 residues. CDR1 and CDR2 from the germline V gene are SGHAT and FQNNGV. CDR3 loop: CASRQVENTEAFF. Written as DNA, the CDR3 is TGTGCCAGCAGGCAGGTCGAGAACACTGAAGCTTTCTTT.

The chain uses TRBV6-2 or TRBV6-3 and TRBJ2-1, with D possibly being TRBD1 (6 bases). The germline V gene encodes CDR1 MNHEY and CDR2 SVGEGT. The CDR3 loop spans 16 amino acids. With 0 bases removed from V and 15 bases from J, the gap between germline ends came to 24 bases. The CDR3 here is CASSYSTVGTPLRGFF. CDR3 nucleotide sequence: TGTGCCAGCAGTTACTCGACGGTTGGGACACCACTCAGGGGGTTCTTC.

The rearrangement joins TRBV19 to TRBJ1-2, with TRBD1 identical over 9 bases. The V gene end was trimmed by 8 bases and the J gene end by 2 bases; junction bases not matched to a gene: 3. Per germline, CDR1 LNHDA and CDR2 SQIVND (reference sequence). The CDR3 totals 13 residues. CDR3 coding DNA: TGTGCCAGTCGGGACAGGGAAAACTATGGCTACACCTTC. It translates to CASRDRENYGYTF.

This chain connects TRBV3-1 (or the pseudogene TRBV3-2) to TRBJ1-2; D is ambiguous. The germline CDR1 and CDR2 sequences are LGHDT and YNNKEL (reference sequence). Trimming took off 1 base at V and 6 bases at J, with 6 bases between the two ends. The CDR3 is 12 residues long. CDR3 loop: CASSQGYDGYTF. DNA of the CDR3: TGTGCCAGCAGCCAAGGTTATGATGGCTACACCTTC.

The chain joins TRBV2 to TRBJ2-1; TRBD2 might be the D (7 bases). The germline V gene encodes CDR1 SNHLY and CDR2 FYNNEI. Trimming removed 10 bases at V and 7 bases at J, with 17 bases between. The CDR3 consists of 13 residues. The CDR3 DNA reads as TGTGCCACCCGGGGGAGGGGGGGAAATGAGCAGTTCTTC. Protein product: CATRGRGGNEQFF.

The J gene is TRBJ2-1, the V gene TRBV3-1 (or the pseudogene TRBV3-2); 11 bases match TRBD2. The CDR3 runs 17 residues. Per the germline V gene, CDR1 is LGHDT and CDR2 is YNNKEL (reference sequence). Losses at the gene ends were 4 bases for V and 6 bases for J; bases not matched to a gene: 11. The CDR3 spells CASSRGSGRGLGNEQFF. The CDR3 nucleotides read TGTGCCAGCAGCCGGGGTAGCGGGAGGGGTCTGGGCAATGAGCAGTTCTTC.

The rearrangement joins TRBV5-1 to TRBJ2-5, with D unresolved. This CDR3 is 12 amino acids long. The germline V gene has CDR1 SGHRS and CDR2 YFSETQ. Trimming took off 3 bases at V and 3 bases at J, with 6 bases between the two ends. The CDR3 sequence is CASSWQKETQYF. The CDR3 DNA follows: TGCGCCAGCAGCTGGCAAAAAGAGACCCAGTACTTC.

This rearrangement joins TRBV7-2 to TRBJ2-7, with 7 bases fitting TRBD2. This CDR3 spans 14 amino acids. The V and J ends lost 6 bases and 0 bases, in that order; junction bases with no gene match: 5. Germline V lookup: CDR1 SGHTA, CDR2 FQGNSA. The CDR3 DNA reads TGTGCCAGCAGACCTACTAGCGCCTCCTACGAGCAGTACTTC. It codes for CASRPTSASYEQYF.

CDR3 sequence: CAINQGTAYGYTF. The CDR3, as DNA: TGTGCCATCAACCAGGGGACAGCCTATGGCTACACCTTC. The chain is built from TRBV10-3 and TRBJ1-2; 7 nucleotides align to TRBD1. Germline V gene data show CDR1 as ENHRY and CDR2 as SYGVKD. CDR3 length equals 13 residues. The J segment lost 4 bases and the V segment lost 7 bases, leaving 6 bases of the junction unmatched.

This sequence joins TRBV10-3 and TRBJ1-3; 7 bases are a match to TRBD1. Germline V gene data show CDR1 as ENHRY and CDR2 as SYGVKD. The CDR3 loop spans 13 amino acids. V shed 10 bases, J shed 5 bases, and the junction held 8 bases outside the gene matches. This CDR3 is CASAGQSRNTIYF. CDR3 nucleotides: TGTGCCAGCGCGGGACAGTCAAGAAACACCATATATTTT.

The chain links TRBV6-5 to TRBJ1-2; 8 bases are shared with TRBD1. The CDR3 is 15 residues long. The germline CDR1 and CDR2 sequences are MNHEY and SVGAGI. With V trimmed by 4 bases and J by 3 bases, 7 bases remained unmatched. The CDR3 bases are TGTGCCAGCAGTTGGCGACAGGGGAGTTACTATGGCTACACCTTC. It specifies CASSWRQGSYYGYTF.

This chain uses TRBV5-1 with TRBJ2-6; tentatively, D is TRBD2 (5 bases). The germline V gene has CDR1 SGHRS and CDR2 YFSETQ. There are 16 residues in the CDR3. The V gene lost 2 bases and the J gene lost 0 bases, with 9 bases spanning the gap. In DNA form, the CDR3 reads TGCGCCAGCAGCTTTGGGGAGAGCTCTGGGGCCAACGTCCTGACTTTC. This translates into CASSFGESSGANVLTF.

The chain couples TRBV28 to TRBJ2-5; D call uncertain. The V and J ends lost 7 bases and 9 bases respectively, with 21 bases between them. CDR1 and CDR2 from the germline V gene are MDHEN and SYDVKM. The CDR3 consists of 14 residues. The CDR3 DNA reads TGTGCCAGCACTACCCCCGTGGCCCCACGGGCCCAGTACTTC. Translating it yields CASTTPVAPRAQYF. The full variable domain, rest sourced from reference TRBV28 and TRBJ2-5, is DVKVTQSSRYLVKRTGEKVFLECVQDMDHENMFWYRQDPGLGLRLIYFSYDVKMKEKGDIPEGYSVSREKKERFSLILESASTNQTSMYLCASTTPVAPRAQYFGPGTRLLVL.

CDR3 nucleotide sequence: TGTGCCAGCAGTGAAGGGCAGGGGCTGGTGGCTTTCTTT. Protein sequence: CASSEGQGLVAFF. This sequence joins TRBV2 and TRBJ1-1; a possible D gene is TRBD1 (6 bases). V lost 1 base to trimming and J lost 11 bases, with 14 bases between them. Germline CDR1 is SNHLY and CDR2 is FYNNEI. The CDR3 extends over 13 amino acids. Using reference TRBV2 and TRBJ1-1 for the parts outside the CDR3, the full variable domain is EPEVTQTPSHQVTQMGQEVILRCVPISNHLYFYWYRQILGQKVEFLVSFYNNEISEKSEIFDDQFSVERPDGSNFTLKIRSTKLEDSAMYFCASSEGQGLVAFFGQGTRLTVV.

The chain combines TRBV19 with TRBJ2-7; no clear D. Trimming shortened V by 5 bases and J by 0 bases, and 11 bases separated the two germline ends. This CDR3 region has 14 residues. Germline CDR1 is LNHDA and CDR2 is SQIVND (reference sequence). The CDR3 is CASSPRQNSYEQYF. CDR3 sequence (DNA): TGTGCCAGTAGTCCGCGGCAGAACTCCTACGAGCAGTACTTC. The whole variable domain, filled in from reference TRBV19 and TRBJ2-7, reads DGGITQSPKYLFRKEGQNVTLSCEQNLNHDAMYWYRQDPGQGLRLIYYSQIVNDFQKGDIAEGYSVSREKKESFPLTVTSAQKNPTAFYLCASSPRQNSYEQYFGPGTRLTVT.

This chain joins TRBV29-1 and TRBJ1-2, with TRBD1 as a possible D gene (6 bases). The CDR3 covers 11 residues. V lost 4 bases and J lost 6, with 9 bases in between. Germline assignment: CDR1 SQVTM and CDR2 ANQGSEA. The CDR3, as DNA: TGCAGCGTTGGATCAGGGGATGGCTACACCTTC. It yields the protein CSVGSGDGYTF.

This clone was observed once. The chain uses TRBV2 and TRBJ1-2, with a tentative D call TRBD1 (5 bases). The CDR3 sequence is 16 residues long. Germline V CDR1 and CDR2: SNHLY, FYNNEI. V lost 1 base and J 12 bases, leaving 24 bases between the germline ends. CDR3 nucleotides: TGTGCCAGCAGTGAAGACGAGGCCAGGGCCCATTTAATCGACACCTTC. It is translated as CASSEDEARAHLIDTF.

CDR3 loop: CASSARVGGFNQPQHF. CDR3 coding DNA: TGTGCCAGCAGTGCCCGGGTGGGGGGATTCAATCAGCCCCAGCATTTT. This chain joins TRBV6-1 and TRBJ1-5; a weak D match, TRBD1 (5 bases). The CDR3 is 16 residues long. The germline V and J ends were trimmed by 4 bases and 3 bases, with 16 bases remaining between them. Germline CDR1 MNHNS, CDR2 SASEGT.

The genes are TRBV13 and TRBJ2-7; 7 positions match TRBD1. Per germline, CDR1 PRHDT and CDR2 FYEKMQ (reference sequence). V dropped 5 bases and J dropped 6; count of bases not matched to a gene: 4. The CDR3 extends over 12 amino acids. The CDR3: CASSRQGGEQYF. DNA of the CDR3: TGTGCCAGCAGCAGACAGGGTGGCGAGCAGTACTTC.